The clone carrying this T cell receptor (beta chain) was seen only a few times. Its antigen remains unknown. These data belong to a study of T cell repertoires in cytomegalovirus infection. For the study at large: HLA-B-restricted CMV epitopes that are well studied, plus recently identified HLA-C-restricted ones, were used by the study. From public TCR beta signatures came an indication of both CMV infection and matching HLA type. Broader study findings: Summed public TCR beta family frequency identified CMV carriers bearing the relevant HLA.

The CDR3 is made up of 12 amino acids. Looked up from germline, CDR1 is SGHAT and CDR2 is FQNNGV. Trimming removed 5 bases at V and 7 bases at J, with 12 bases between. TCRdb ran MiXCR on the reads and lists one entry per CDR3 protein. The sample holds approximately 730,000 distinct CDR3 sequences, 25% to 35% seen once. The chain joins TRBV11-2 to TRBJ2-7; a weak D match, TRBD2 (7 bases). The TCR was taken from a human donor in good health (CMV status not recorded). Some clones in this sample may be carry-over from other donors' samples. Material: cultured CD8+ T cells from PBMCs, obtained from culture after CMV antigen stimulation. The CDR3 loop reads CASSEGGAEQYV. CDR3 coding DNA: TGTGCCAGCAGCGAGGGGGGGGCAGAGCAGTACGTC.